A single sample gave rise to the 5 T cell receptor beta chains below, sequenced in a study of T cells in Graves' hyperthyroidism and ophthalmopathy. TCR beta CDR3 regions were amplified from RNA transcripts. Researchers ran a first-round RT-PCR on the TCR CDR3 using the HTBI primer set. Using its own MiXCR run on the multiplex PCR reads, TCRdb lists one record per CDR3 protein. In the table there are 90,000 to 120,000 distinct CDR3 sequences, about 16% of which are singletons. Sequenced material: blood. These receptors originate from a woman between 50 and 59 years old with Graves' hyperthyroidism.

This clonotype was counted ten times or more. The chain is built from TRBV20-1 and TRBJ2-2; 10 bases agree with TRBD2. This CDR3 spans 14 amino acids. Germline values: CDR1 DFQATT, CDR2 SNEGSKA (reference sequence). V trimming: 4 bases; J trimming: 4 bases; junction bases outside the gene matches: 3. CDR3 in amino acids: CSATGLAVTGELFF. The CDR3 nucleotides are TGCAGTGCTACCGGACTAGCGGTCACCGGGGAGCTGTTTTTT.

The count of this clonotype is one. The chain uses TRBV3-1 and TRBJ2-7; D perhaps matches TRBD1 (5 bases). The CDR3 length is 15 residues. Germline values: CDR1 LGHDT, CDR2 YNNKEL (reference sequence). V lost 1 base and J lost 2, with 12 bases in between. Written as DNA, the CDR3 is TGTGCCAGCAGCCAAGGGGCTCTGGGGCCCTACGAGCAGTACTTC. Residues: CASSQGALGPYEQYF.

This clonotype has a count of ten or more. The chain couples TRBV29-1 to TRBJ2-3; no clear D gene. Trimming took 3 bases from V and 6 from J, leaving 10 bases between them. This CDR3 spans 12 amino acids. Per germline, CDR1 SQVTM and CDR2 ANQGSEA. DNA for the CDR3: TGCAGCGTTGACCTCCGCCCGGATACGCAGTATTTT. Translated, it gives CSVDLRPDTQYF.

This clonotype was seen repeatedly, ten times or more. V is TRBV30 and J is TRBJ1-4, with D uncertain. V lost 0 bases and J lost 11, with 10 bases in between. This CDR3 region has 12 residues. Per germline, CDR1 GTSNPN and CDR2 SVGIG (reference sequence). CDR3 amino acids: CAWSVMGGKLFF. Written as DNA, the CDR3 is TGTGCCTGGAGTGTAATGGGCGGGAAACTGTTTTTT.

This clonotype was observed many times. J is TRBJ2-3 and V is TRBV6-1; D perhaps matches TRBD2 (9 bases). This CDR3 has 14 amino acids. V shed 6 bases and J shed 5 bases, with 15 bases lying between them. From germline, CDR1 is MNHNS and CDR2 SASEGT. Written as DNA, the CDR3 is TGTGCCAGCAGACCTAGCGGGACAGGAGATACGCAGTATTTT. Translated, it gives CASRPSGTGDTQYF.